This entry lists 28 T cell receptor beta chains sequenced from one sample in a study of blood T cells in healthy people across ages. Through a sample-barcoded 5' primer and a J-beta primer mix, a second PCR was run for roughly 6 to 11 cycles. TCRdb re-analysed the 5' RACE reads in MiXCR, keeping a single row per CDR3 protein. This table holds hundreds of thousands of distinct CDR3 sequences, roughly 50% found once. The sequencing input was blood. These receptor sequences come from a man aged 60-69 years in good health.

The sample holds one count of this clonotype. The chain joins TRBV20-1 to TRBJ2-3; no reliable D call. V lost 5 bases and J lost 6, with 15 bases in between. CDR1 and CDR2 from the germline V gene are DFQATT and SNEGSKA (reference sequence). The CDR3 spans 13 residues. The CDR3: CSAPYPDADTQYF. Written as DNA, the CDR3 is TGCAGTGCTCCATACCCCGACGCCGATACGCAGTATTTT.

The rearrangement joins TRBV10-3 to TRBJ2-3; TRBD2 agrees at 8 bases. This CDR3 is built from 14 residues. Per germline, CDR1 ENHRY and CDR2 SYGVKD. Losses at the gene ends were 7 bases for V and 5 bases for J; bases not matched to a gene: 8. CDR3 nucleotide sequence: TGTGCCATCAAGCCGGGACTAGGGATAGATACGCAGTATTTT. Encoded protein: CAIKPGLGIDTQYF.

The chain carries TRBV18 and TRBJ2-5, with TRBD1 identical over 10 bases. The CDR3 runs to 14 residues. Trimming at V came to 4 bases and at J to 6 bases, leaving 5 bases not matched to a gene. In germline, CDR1 is KGHSH, CDR2 LQKENI. The CDR3 loop is CASSRQGAVKTQYF. The CDR3 nucleotides are TGTGCCAGCTCACGACAGGGGGCTGTGAAGACCCAGTACTTC.

Notes on this clonotype: Germline and junction disagree at one end, which may indicate a read error. The V and J genes are TRBV11-2 and TRBJ2-5; 7 nucleotides align to TRBD2. The CDR3 has 16 residues. CDR1 is SGHAT and CDR2 is FQNNGV in the germline V gene. This CDR3 is CARSLAGGHYQETQYF. In DNA form, the CDR3 reads TGTGCCCGCAGCTTAGCGGGCGGGCACTATCAAGAGACCCAGTACTTC. Variable domain in full (rest from reference TRBV11-2 and TRBJ2-5): EAGVAQSPRYKIIEKRQSVAFWCNPISGHATLYWYQQILGQGPKLLIQFQNNGVVDDSQLPKDRFSAERLKGVDSTLKIQPAKLEDSAVYLCARSLAGGHYQETQYFGPGTRLLVL.

The chain joins TRBV12-3 or TRBV12-4 to TRBJ2-3; a weak D match, TRBD1 (6 bases). The CDR3 is made up of 14 amino acids. V dropped 5 bases and J dropped 5 bases, with 14 bases sitting between them. The CDR3 DNA sequence: TGTGCCAGCAGTGAAACCGCAGGGGTAGATACGCAGTATTTT. Residues: CASSETAGVDTQYF.

The chain couples TRBV12-3 or TRBV12-4 to TRBJ1-5; 9 nucleotides align to TRBD1. V lost 1 base, J lost 14 bases, and 9 bases stayed unmatched. This CDR3 has 14 residues. CDR3 loop: CASSLDLRDRAKHF. The CDR3 DNA is TGTGCCAGCAGTTTAGACCTACGGGACAGGGCGAAGCATTTT.

V usage is TRBV12-3 or TRBV12-4 and J usage is TRBJ2-3, with D possibly called TRBD1 or TRBD2 (6 bases each). The CDR3 is 15 residues long. V lost 6 bases, J lost 1 base, and 14 bases lay in between. The chain's CDR3 is CASRNWGAGTDTQYF. The CDR3 coding sequence is TGTGCCAGCAGGAATTGGGGGGCTGGCACAGATACGCAGTATTTT.

This clonotype was counted between two and nine times. The V and J genes are TRBV5-1 and TRBJ2-5; tentative D call: TRBD2 (6 bases). The DNA end is a closer match to TRBJ2-7, so the J assignment may be wrong. Germline CDR1 reads SGHRS; CDR2 reads YFSETQ. The CDR3 covers 14 residues. CDR3 loop: CASSPLHGGYEQYF. The DNA for the CDR3 is TGCGCCAGCAGCCCACTTCACGGGGGATACGAGCAGTACTTC.

V usage is TRBV6-5 and J usage is TRBJ2-1; TRBD2 aligns across 9 bases. Germline trimming cut 4 bases from V and 6 bases from J; bases unmatched to any gene: 7. The CDR3 runs to 15 residues. Germline CDR1 and CDR2: MNHEY and SVGAGI. This CDR3 reads CASSSAGGVGNEQFF. Here the CDR3 DNA reads TGTGCCAGCAGTTCAGCGGGGGGCGTGGGCAATGAGCAGTTCTTC.

The chain combines TRBV20-1 with TRBJ2-2; unclear D gene. Trimming cost V 6 bases and J 1 base, with 12 bases left between them. Germline values: CDR1 DFQATT, CDR2 SNEGSKA (reference sequence). The CDR3 covers 14 residues. The CDR3 is CSARPGLNTGELFF. The CDR3 DNA reads TGCAGTGCCCGGCCTGGCTTGAACACCGGGGAGCTGTTTTTT.

CDR3 bases: TGTGCCAGCAGATCCTCGGGACTAGCGGGGCAGGATACGCAGTATTTT. Translating it yields CASRSSGLAGQDTQYF. The chain couples TRBV6-6 to TRBJ2-3, with 13 bases aligning to TRBD2. V dropped 6 bases and J dropped 6; count of bases not matched to a gene: 9. CDR1 and CDR2 from the germline V gene are MNHNY and SVGAGI (reference sequence). This CDR3 region has 16 residues.

The chain recombines TRBV10-3 with TRBJ2-4, with 10 bases identical to TRBD1. The DNA end favors TRBJ2-7, so the J call may be wrong. CDR1 is ENHRY and CDR2 is SYGVKD in the germline V gene. The CDR3 has 14 amino acids. CDR3 loop: CAIRETGTGAEQYF. CDR3 in DNA: TGTGCCATCAGGGAGACCGGGACAGGGGCCGAGCAGTACTTC.

This chain connects TRBV5-1 to TRBJ2-6; 7 bases are shared with TRBD1. The CDR3 spans 17 residues. Trimming at V came to 3 bases and at J to 2 bases, leaving 8 bases not matched to a gene. Germline CDR1 is SGHRS and CDR2 is YFSETQ. The CDR3 region is CASSWIVQGAGANVLTF. The CDR3 bases are TGCGCCAGCAGCTGGATCGTCCAGGGGGCTGGGGCCAACGTCCTGACTTTC.

This rearrangement joins TRBV18 to TRBJ1-1; D gene uncertain. Per germline, CDR1 KGHSH and CDR2 LQKENI. Trimming took 2 bases from V and 6 from J, leaving 10 bases between them. This CDR3 region has 13 residues. The CDR3 protein is CASSPYRGAEAFF. CDR3 nucleotide sequence: TGTGCCAGCTCACCATACCGTGGGGCTGAAGCTTTCTTT.

The chain couples TRBV6-5 to TRBJ1-6; D uncertain. This CDR3 has 16 residues. V lost 6 bases, J lost 0 bases, and 12 bases lay in between. In germline, CDR1 is MNHEY, CDR2 SVGAGI. The CDR3 reads CASSPDTSSYNSPLHF. For the CDR3, the DNA is TGTGCCAGCAGCCCCGACACGAGCTCCTATAATTCACCCCTCCACTTT.

The V call is TRBV20-1, the J call TRBJ2-1; D perhaps matches TRBD1 (6 bases). The CDR3 runs 16 residues. CDR1 is DFQATT and CDR2 is SNEGSKA in the germline V gene (reference sequence). Trimming stripped 1 base from V and 5 bases from J, with 18 bases between. The CDR3: CSARGDLRTANNEQFF. CDR3 nucleotides: TGCAGTGCTAGAGGTGACCTCCGGACAGCGAACAATGAGCAGTTCTTC.

A word on this clonotype: One end of the junction fails to match germline, which may point to a read error. The chain is built from TRBV20-1 and TRBJ1-4; possible D gene TRBD1, 6 bases. CDR1 DFQATT and CDR2 SNEGSKA come from the germline V gene (reference sequence). The CDR3 loop spans 15 amino acids. The CDR3 sequence is CSARRTGTTSEKLFF. DNA of the CDR3: TGCAGTGCTAGACGAACCGGGACAACTAGTGAAAAACTGTTTTTT.

The chain is built from TRBV20-1 and TRBJ2-7, with unresolved D. The J call could be wrong; TRBJ2-5 is a better fit for the DNA end. Germline values: CDR1 DFQATT, CDR2 SNEGSKA (reference sequence). CDR3 size: 11 residues. Here the CDR3 reads CSATRQETQYF. CDR3 nucleotide sequence: TGCAGTGCTACCCGGCAGGAGACCCAGTACTTC.

J is TRBJ1-2 and V is TRBV5-1; 7 bases match TRBD1. The V gene end was trimmed by 5 bases and the J gene end by 4 bases; junction bases not matched to a gene: 5. The germline gives CDR1 SGHRS, CDR2 YFSETQ. CDR3 size: 13 residues. DNA for the CDR3: TGCGCCAGCAGAGGACAGGAAAGCTATGGCTACACCTTC. Translating gives CASRGQESYGYTF.

The chain employs TRBV4-1 and TRBJ2-3; D is perhaps TRBD1 (5 bases). V lost 1 base, J lost 0 bases, and 11 bases lay in between. This CDR3 region has 16 residues. CDR1 is MGHRA and CDR2 is YSYEKL in the germline V gene. CDR3 in amino acids: CASSQGGTTSTDTQYF. CDR3 bases: TGCGCCAGCAGCCAAGGGGGCACAACTAGCACAGATACGCAGTATTTT.

This clonotype was observed a few times. This chain connects TRBV29-1 to TRBJ2-5; D is possibly TRBD2 (5 bases). The CDR3 loop spans 11 amino acids. Germline V gene data show CDR1 as SQVTM and CDR2 as ANQGSEA. Between the trimmed V and J ends, which lost 6 bases and 3 bases, there was a span of 8 bases. The DNA of the CDR3 is TGCAGCGTGTGGGGAGAAGAGACCCAGTACTTC. Translation: CSVWGEETQYF.

The V call is TRBV10-3, the J call TRBJ2-7; 7 bases match TRBD1. V lost 6 bases, J lost 3 bases, and 11 bases stayed unmatched. The CDR3 sequence is 15 residues long. Per germline, CDR1 ENHRY and CDR2 SYGVKD. The CDR3 nucleotides are TGTGCCATCAGCCTCGGACAGGTGAAACTCTACGAGCAGTACTTC. Translating it yields CAISLGQVKLYEQYF.

As for this clonotype: One end of the junction does not line up with germline, which may come from a read error. J is TRBJ2-3 and V is TRBV9; the D call may be TRBD1 or TRBD2 (7 bases each). CDR1 is SGDLS, CDR2 YYNGEE, per germline. The CDR3 is 14 residues long. CDR3 DNA: TGTGCCAGCAACCCAGGGGGGGGCACAGACACGCAGTATTTT. This encodes CASNPGGGTDTQYF.

The V gene is TRBV6-5, the J gene TRBJ1-1; a possible D gene is TRBD1 (5 bases). The CDR3 length is 16 residues. V lost 5 bases, J lost 0 bases, and 16 bases lay in between. Germline V gene data show CDR1 as MNHEY and CDR2 as SVGAGI. CDR3 residues: CASSIAGGLMNTEAFF. The DNA of the CDR3 is TGTGCCAGCAGTATCGCCGGGGGGTTAATGAACACTGAAGCTTTCTTT.

The chain is built from TRBV4-1 and TRBJ1-5; 9 positions match TRBD1. V lost 0 bases to trimming and J lost 4 bases; unmatched junction nucleotides: 7. In germline, CDR1 is MGHRA, CDR2 YSYEKL. The CDR3 has 17 residues. DNA for the CDR3: TGCGCCAGCAGCCAAGAGCCCCCGGGACAGGGTAATCAGCCCCAGCATTTT. Protein: CASSQEPPGQGNQPQHF.

The V gene is TRBV6-1, the J gene TRBJ2-7, with TRBD1 as a possible D gene (5 bases). CDR3 length: 14 residues. V gave up 11 bases and J gave up 7 bases, with 24 bases separating them. Looked up from germline, CDR1 is MNHNS and CDR2 is SASEGT. The DNA for the CDR3 is TGTGCCGCCGAAGAGGACACCTGGTCCCATGAGCAGTACTTC. Encoded protein: CAAEEDTWSHEQYF.

The CDR3 sequence is CASPLGGDTGPYEQYF. The CDR3 nucleotides read TGTGCCAGCCCCCTGGGTGGGGACACGGGCCCCTACGAGCAGTACTTC. The chain carries TRBV21-1 and TRBJ2-7; the table's D call, TRBD1, was not checked against the DNA. TRBV21-1 is tagged as a pseudogene. CDR3 length: 16 amino acids.

The table lists this clonotype with a few counts. This chain connects TRBV29-1 to TRBJ2-1; 9 bases are a match to TRBD2. Per the germline V gene, CDR1 is SQVTM and CDR2 is ANQGSEA. The junction had 14 bases not matched to a gene; V was cut back by 5 bases and J by 0 bases. The CDR3 extends over 18 amino acids. CDR3 nucleotide sequence: TGCAGCGTTTTGGGGGGACTAGCACCTCCGAGCTCCTACAATGAGCAGTTCTTC. Translating it yields CSVLGGLAPPSSYNEQFF.